One and the same sample provided the 7 T cell receptor beta chains below, sequenced in a study of T-cell reconstitution after alpha-beta-depleted transplantation in children. The authors prepared the TCRbeta library with unique molecular identifiers. TCRdb itself ran the PCR reads through MiXCR, one entry per CDR3 protein. Altogether about 400,000 distinct CDR3 sequences are present, around 20% being singletons, with the ten largest covering around 4%. Material: PBMCs from the stem cell graft donor, obtained from the stem cell graft. These receptors all come from a human donor who donated a stem cell graft to a child with acute myeloid leukemia.

This chain's CDR3 is CASSSRTALNTEAFF. The CDR3 bases are TGTGCCAGCTCATCCCGGACAGCCTTGAACACTGAAGCTTTCTTT. The V and J genes are TRBV18 and TRBJ1-1; a possible D gene is TRBD1 (6 bases). The CDR3 runs to 15 residues. V lost 5 bases to trimming and J lost 0 bases, with 13 bases between them. CDR1 is KGHSH, CDR2 LQKENI, per germline.

This clonotype came up a few times. The J gene is TRBJ2-7, the V gene TRBV4-3; D not certain. Germline V gene sequence: CDR1 LGHNA, CDR2 YSLEER. With 1 base removed from V and 5 bases from J, the gap between germline ends came to 15 bases. The CDR3 spans 15 residues. CDR3 in DNA: TGCGCCAGCAGCCAAGCATTGGGAAAGTGGGACGAGCAGTACTTC. Its translation: CASSQALGKWDEQYF.

This clonotype was recorded a few times. The chain joins TRBV11-2 to TRBJ2-7, with D possibly being TRBD2 (6 bases). Germline V gene data show CDR1 as SGHAT and CDR2 as FQNNGV. V lost 1 base and J lost 0, with 19 bases in between. The CDR3 length is 18 residues. This CDR3 is CASSLGFGERASSYEQYF. As DNA, the CDR3 is TGTGCCAGCAGCTTAGGGTTCGGGGAGCGGGCAAGCTCCTACGAGCAGTACTTC.

This clonotype was counted ten times or more. The V call is TRBV5-1, the J call TRBJ2-1; D unresolved. With 0 bases removed from V and 3 bases from J, the gap between germline ends came to 7 bases. From germline, CDR1 is SGHRS and CDR2 YFSETQ. The CDR3 has 14 residues. The CDR3 sequence is CASSLEVDYNEQFF. The CDR3 DNA reads as TGCGCCAGCAGCTTGGAAGTAGACTACAATGAGCAGTTCTTC.

The table lists this clonotype with many counts. The chain links TRBV29-1 to TRBJ2-7, with 7 bases identical to TRBD2. CDR1 is SQVTM, CDR2 ANQGSEA, per germline. The CDR3 has 15 amino acids. V trimming: 4 bases; J trimming: 0 bases; junction bases outside the gene matches: 9. CDR3 protein: CSVVDASGSSYEQYF. As DNA, the CDR3 is TGCAGCGTTGTCGATGCTAGCGGTAGCTCCTACGAGCAGTACTTC.

The table lists this clonotype with a few counts. J is TRBJ2-2 and V is TRBV12-3 or TRBV12-4; 13 nucleotides agree with TRBD2. There are 17 residues in the CDR3. The trim removed 5 bases at V and 0 bases at J, leaving 3 bases unmatched. The CDR3 reads CASSRGTSGTNTGELFF. In DNA, the CDR3 is TGTGCCAGCAGTCGAGGGACTAGCGGGACGAACACCGGGGAGCTGTTTTTT.

This clonotype was observed many times. The chain couples TRBV20-1 to TRBJ2-1; D is ambiguous. The V end lost 1 base, the J end lost 2 bases, and 9 bases lay between the germline ends. CDR3 length: 14 amino acids. Germline CDR1 reads DFQATT; CDR2 reads SNEGSKA (reference sequence). DNA of the CDR3: TGCAGTGCTAGAGGGACCCTAGCCTACAATGAGCAGTTCTTC. It translates to CSARGTLAYNEQFF.